The subject of this entry is one T cell receptor beta chain. What it recognizes is unknown. The data were obtained in a study of CD8+ T cells in alopecia areata. Sequencing used cDNA as its template, made by extracting RNA and reverse transcribing it. Method: immunoSEQ multiplex PCR; TCRdb's copy keeps in-frame clones and lacks some. The sample holds around 300,000 clones, about 62% seen once. The CDR3 has 13 amino acids. V lost 6 bases, J lost 6 bases, and 6 bases stayed unmatched. Germline loops: CDR1 MNHEY, CDR2 SVGAGI. Findings and limits, study-wide: On tofacitinib, scalp and blood still held many of the expanded lesional clones. Scalp clonality decreased significantly with tofacitinib, and so did expanded CD8+ clones among the top 100. Just one nonresponder means the tie between baseline CD8+ expansion and response stays uncertain.

Treatment reported: oral pan-JAK inhibitor, 5-10 mg twice daily. Researchers took lesional scalp punch biopsies and peripheral blood from people who were alopecia areata patients. The specimen comprised CD4+ T cells sorted from blood, sampled at week 52, from a patient treated with tofacitinib. V usage is TRBV6-5 and J usage is TRBJ1-1; 8 nucleotides agree with TRBD1. The sequence was collected from a human donor with alopecia areata. The CDR3 DNA reads TGTGCCAGCAGCATTCAGACAGGGGCTGAAGCTTTCTTT. Protein product: CASSIQTGAEAFF.